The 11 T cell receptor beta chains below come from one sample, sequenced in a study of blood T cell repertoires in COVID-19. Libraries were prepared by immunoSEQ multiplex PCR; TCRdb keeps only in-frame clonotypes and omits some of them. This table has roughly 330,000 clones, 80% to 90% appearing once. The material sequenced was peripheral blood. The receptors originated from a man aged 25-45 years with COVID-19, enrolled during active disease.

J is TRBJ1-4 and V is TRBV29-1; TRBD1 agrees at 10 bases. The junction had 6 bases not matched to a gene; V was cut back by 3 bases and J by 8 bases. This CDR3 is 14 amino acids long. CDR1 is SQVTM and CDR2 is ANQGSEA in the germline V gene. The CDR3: CSVDLRDRGEKLFF. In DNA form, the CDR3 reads TGCAGCGTTGATTTGAGGGACAGGGGCGAAAAACTGTTTTTT.

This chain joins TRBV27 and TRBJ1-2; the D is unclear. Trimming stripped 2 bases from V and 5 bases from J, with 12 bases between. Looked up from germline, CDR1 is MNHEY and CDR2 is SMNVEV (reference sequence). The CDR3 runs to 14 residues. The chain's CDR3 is CASSLSPGDYGYTF. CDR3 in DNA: TGTGCCAGCAGTTTAAGTCCCGGGGATTATGGCTACACCTTC.

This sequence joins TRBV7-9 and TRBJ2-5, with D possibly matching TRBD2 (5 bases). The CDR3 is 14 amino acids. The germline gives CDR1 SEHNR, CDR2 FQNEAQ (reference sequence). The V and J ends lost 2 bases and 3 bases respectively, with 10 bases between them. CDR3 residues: CASSLRPGKETQYF. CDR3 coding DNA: TGTGCCAGCAGCTTACGCCCGGGGAAAGAGACCCAGTACTTC. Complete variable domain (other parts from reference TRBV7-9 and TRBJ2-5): DTGVSQNPRHKITKRGQNVTFRCDPISEHNRLYWYRQTLGQGPEFLTYFQNEAQLEKSRLLSDRFSAERPKGSFSTLEIQRTEQGDSAMYLCASSLRPGKETQYFGPGTRLLVL.

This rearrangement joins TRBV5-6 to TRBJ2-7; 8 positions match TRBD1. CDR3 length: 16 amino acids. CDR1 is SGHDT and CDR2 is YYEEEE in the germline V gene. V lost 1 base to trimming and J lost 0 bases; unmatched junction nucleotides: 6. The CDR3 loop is CASSLPGTGSSYEQYF. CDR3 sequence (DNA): TGTGCCAGCAGCTTGCCCGGGACAGGTAGCTCCTACGAGCAGTACTTC.

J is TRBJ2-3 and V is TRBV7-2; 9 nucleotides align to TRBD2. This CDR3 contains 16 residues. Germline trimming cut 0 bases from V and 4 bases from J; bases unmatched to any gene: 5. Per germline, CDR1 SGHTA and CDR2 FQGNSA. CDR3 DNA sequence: TGTGCCAGCAGCTTAGCGGCTAGCGGGGTGGCAGATACGCAGTATTTT. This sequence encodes CASSLAASGVADTQYF.

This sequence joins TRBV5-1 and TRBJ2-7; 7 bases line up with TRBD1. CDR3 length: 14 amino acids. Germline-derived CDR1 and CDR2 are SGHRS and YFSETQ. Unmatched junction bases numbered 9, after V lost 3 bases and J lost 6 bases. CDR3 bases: TGCGCCAGCAGCTCGCGACAGGGCAAAGGCGAGCAGTACTTC. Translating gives CASSSRQGKGEQYF.

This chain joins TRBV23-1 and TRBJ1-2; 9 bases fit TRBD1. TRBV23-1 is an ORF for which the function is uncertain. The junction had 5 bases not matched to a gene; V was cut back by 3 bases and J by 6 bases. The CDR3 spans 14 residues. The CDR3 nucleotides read TGCGCCAGCAGTCAGCGGACAGGGGTGAATGGCTACACCTTC. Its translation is CASSQRTGVNGYTF.

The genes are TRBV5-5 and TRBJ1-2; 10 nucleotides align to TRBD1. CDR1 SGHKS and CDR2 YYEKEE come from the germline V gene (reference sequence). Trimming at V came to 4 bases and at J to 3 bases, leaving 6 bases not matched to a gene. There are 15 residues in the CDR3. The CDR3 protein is CASSPGQGVYYGYTF. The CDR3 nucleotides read TGTGCCAGCAGCCCCGGACAGGGGGTATACTATGGCTACACCTTC.

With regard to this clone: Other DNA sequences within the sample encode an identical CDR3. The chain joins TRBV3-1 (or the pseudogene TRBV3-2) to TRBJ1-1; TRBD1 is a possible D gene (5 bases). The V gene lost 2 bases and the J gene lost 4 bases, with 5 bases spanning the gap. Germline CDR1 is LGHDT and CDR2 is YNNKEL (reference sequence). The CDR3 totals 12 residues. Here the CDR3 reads CASSQQGTEAFF. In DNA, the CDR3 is TGTGCCAGCAGCCAACAGGGCACTGAAGCTTTCTTT.

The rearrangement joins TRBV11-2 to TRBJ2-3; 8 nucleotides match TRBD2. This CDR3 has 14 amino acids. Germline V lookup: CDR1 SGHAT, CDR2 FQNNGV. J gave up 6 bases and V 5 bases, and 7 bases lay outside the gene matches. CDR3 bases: TGTGCCAGCAGCCTCGGGGGGGGATCGGATACGCAGTATTTT. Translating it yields CASSLGGGSDTQYF.

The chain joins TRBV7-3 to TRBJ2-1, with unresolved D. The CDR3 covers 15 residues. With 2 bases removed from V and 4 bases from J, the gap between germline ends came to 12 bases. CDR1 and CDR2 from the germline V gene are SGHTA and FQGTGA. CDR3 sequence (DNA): TGTGCCAGCAGCTTAGGGCAGAAATTTTACAATGAGCAGTTCTTC. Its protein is CASSLGQKFYNEQFF.